These 20 T cell receptor beta chains were sequenced from one sample in a study of blood T cell repertoires in COVID-19. The repertoire was sequenced with immunoSEQ multiplex PCR; TCRdb's copy has only in-frame clones and lacks some. The sample holds under 400,000 clones; roughly 87% are singletons and the top ten take just under 4%. The specimen was peripheral blood. These receptors originate from a woman aged 60-70 years with COVID-19, enrolled during active disease.

This rearrangement joins TRBV18 to TRBJ2-7; D possibly corresponds to TRBD2 (5 bases). Germline V gene sequence: CDR1 KGHSH, CDR2 LQKENI. Trimming shortened V by 6 bases and J by 3 bases, and 12 bases separated the two germline ends. The CDR3 consists of 13 residues. CDR3 protein: CASSSGRGYEQYF. The CDR3 DNA is TGTGCCAGCTCCTCCGGACGGGGCTACGAGCAGTACTTC.

The rearrangement links TRBV18 to TRBJ2-1; 11 bases agree with TRBD1. J was trimmed by 6 bases and V by 2 bases; bases with no gene match: 9. This CDR3 spans 17 amino acids. Germline-derived CDR1 and CDR2 are KGHSH and LQKENI. The CDR3 reads CASSPSLRGTGGNEQFF. CDR3 in DNA: TGTGCCAGCTCACCATCTTTAAGGGGGACAGGGGGCAATGAGCAGTTCTTC.

V is TRBV6-5 and J is TRBJ1-5, with a tentative D call TRBD1 (5 bases). Germline-derived CDR1 and CDR2 are MNHEY and SVGAGI. The CDR3 sequence is 13 residues long. V lost 5 bases, J lost 7 bases, and 12 bases lay in between. The CDR3 DNA follows: TGTGCCAGCAGTAGACAGCTAAGCCAGCCCCAGCATTTT. Translation: CASSRQLSQPQHF.

V gene TRBV4-1 combines with J gene TRBJ1-2, with 10 nucleotides matching TRBD1. This CDR3 spans 15 amino acids. Germline trimming cut 6 bases from V and 4 bases from J; bases unmatched to any gene: 8. The germline CDR1 and CDR2 sequences are MGHRA and YSYEKL. The CDR3 nucleotides are TGCGCCAGCAGAGTAGACAGGGGGCAATCCTATGGCTACACCTTC. Translated: CASRVDRGQSYGYTF.

The chain uses TRBV5-1 and TRBJ2-1; 9 nucleotides agree with TRBD2. The CDR3 is 15 residues long. The V segment lost 1 base and the J segment 7 bases; nucleotides outside the gene matches: 6. Germline CDR1 SGHRS, CDR2 YFSETQ. CDR3 in amino acids: CASSLSAGGTNEQFF. In DNA form, the CDR3 reads TGCGCCAGCAGCTTGTCAGCGGGGGGCACAAATGAGCAGTTCTTC.

This sequence joins TRBV5-6 and TRBJ2-3, with TRBD2 identical over 9 bases. Germline CDR1 SGHDT, CDR2 YYEEEE. V shed 0 bases and J 10 bases; nucleotides not matched to a gene: 12. The CDR3 length is 16 residues. CDR3 protein: CASSLEGSGGPVSQYF. CDR3 DNA sequence: TGTGCCAGCAGCTTGGAAGGTAGCGGGGGCCCTGTTTCGCAGTATTTT.

The chain recombines TRBV5-6 with TRBJ1-2, with D hard to call. Between the trimmed V and J ends, which lost 7 bases and 4 bases, there was a span of 20 bases. There are 15 residues in the CDR3. The germline CDR1 and CDR2 sequences are SGHDT and YYEEEE. Written as DNA, the CDR3 is TGTGCCAGCGCCTCACGTCCCCGAGCGGGCTATGGCTACACCTTC. Translating it yields CASASRPRAGYGYTF.

The chain joins TRBV7-3 to TRBJ2-2, with 8 positions matching TRBD1. Germline V CDR1 and CDR2: SGHTA, FQGTGA. The J segment lost 7 bases and the V segment lost 5 bases, leaving 15 bases of the junction unmatched. The CDR3 length is 17 residues. In DNA, the CDR3 is TGTGCCAGCAGCCACACCACGGACAGGGTTCTCGGCGGGGAGCTGTTTTTT. Translating it yields CASSHTTDRVLGGELFF.

This chain links TRBV2 with TRBJ1-4; D remains unclear. The germline V gene has CDR1 SNHLY and CDR2 FYNNEI. CDR3 size: 11 residues. Trimming cost V 6 bases and J 6 bases, with 5 bases left between them. The CDR3 coding sequence is TGTGCCAGCAGGCGGGATGAAAAACTGTTTTTT. Residues: CASRRDEKLFF.

V gene TRBV5-1 combines with J gene TRBJ2-7; 9 nucleotides line up with TRBD1. This CDR3 is built from 14 residues. V shed 4 bases, J shed 2 bases, and the junction held 4 bases outside the gene matches. Germline values: CDR1 SGHRS, CDR2 YFSETQ. CDR3 in amino acids: CASSEQGATYEQYF. CDR3 nucleotide sequence: TGCGCCAGCAGCGAACAGGGGGCAACCTACGAGCAGTACTTC.

This chain connects TRBV18 to TRBJ2-1; 13 bases are shared with TRBD2. The CDR3 is made up of 14 amino acids. Germline loops: CDR1 KGHSH, CDR2 LQKENI. V lost 6 bases to trimming and J lost 5 bases; unmatched junction nucleotides: 1. CDR3: CASSGLAGNNEQFF. DNA of the CDR3: TGTGCCAGCTCGGGACTAGCGGGAAACAATGAGCAGTTCTTC.

The chain couples TRBV4-1 to TRBJ2-5; the match to TRBD2 covers 9 bases. This CDR3 has 18 residues. V shed 1 base and J 1 base; nucleotides not matched to a gene: 10. Germline CDR1 and CDR2: MGHRA and YSYEKL. The CDR3 is CASSQVGRAGGRQETQYF. CDR3 coding DNA: TGCGCCAGCAGCCAAGTTGGAAGAGCGGGGGGCCGCCAAGAGACCCAGTACTTC.

For this clone: Other nucleotide sequences from this sample produce the same CDR3. This chain connects TRBV19 to TRBJ1-5; 7 nucleotides line up with TRBD1. V shed 8 bases and J 3 bases; nucleotides not matched to a gene: 4. The V gene's germline CDR1 is LNHDA and CDR2 SQIVND (reference sequence). CDR3 length: 13 residues. DNA for the CDR3: TGTGCCAGTTCGACAGGGTTCAATCAGCCCCAGCATTTT. This gives the protein CASSTGFNQPQHF.

V and J are TRBV25-1 and TRBJ1-6; no clear D. The CDR3 extends over 15 amino acids. Per the germline V gene, CDR1 is MGHDK and CDR2 is SYGVNS. V shed 1 base and J shed 6 bases, with 10 bases lying between them. The CDR3 bases are TGTGCCAGCAGTGAATGGGCGGGTGGTAATTCACCCCTCCACTTT. Its translation: CASSEWAGGNSPLHF.

V is TRBV18 and J is TRBJ2-2, with D tentatively TRBD2 (5 bases). CDR3 size: 17 residues. V lost 2 bases and J lost 0, with 13 bases in between. Germline loops: CDR1 KGHSH, CDR2 LQKENI. CDR3 loop: CASSPVVPGSNTGELFF. The CDR3 DNA reads as TGTGCCAGCTCACCAGTCGTTCCGGGGTCGAACACCGGGGAGCTGTTTTTT. Variable domain in full (rest from reference TRBV18 and TRBJ2-2): NAGVMQNPRHLVRRRGQEARLRCSPMKGHSHVYWYRQLPEEGLKFMVYLQKENIIDESGMPKERFSAEFPKEGPSILRIQQVVRGDSAAYFCASSPVVPGSNTGELFFGEGSRLTVL.

The chain employs TRBV18 and TRBJ1-1; no reliable D call. CDR1 is KGHSH, CDR2 LQKENI, per germline. The CDR3 length is 15 residues. V shed 5 bases and J shed 0 bases, with 13 bases lying between them. The CDR3 DNA follows: TGTGCCAGCTCATCCATCCGGGTTCTGAACACTGAAGCTTTCTTT. Translation gives CASSSIRVLNTEAFF.

The V and J genes are TRBV19 and TRBJ2-6, with D possibly being TRBD1 (6 bases). The CDR3 totals 15 residues. Trimming left V 11 bases short and J 1 base short, with 15 bases between. Germline CDR1 is LNHDA and CDR2 is SQIVND (reference sequence). CDR3 sequence (DNA): TGTGCCGCTTCCCGGACAGTGTCTGGGGCCAACGTCCTGACTTTC. Amino acid sequence: CAASRTVSGANVLTF.

The rearrangement links TRBV7-9 to TRBJ2-1; weak D call: TRBD1 (5 bases). The V end lost 4 bases, the J end lost 8 bases, and 9 bases lay between the germline ends. Germline V gene sequence: CDR1 SEHNR, CDR2 FQNEAQ (reference sequence). This CDR3 spans 12 amino acids. The CDR3 spells CASSSTVHEQFF. The CDR3 nucleotides are TGTGCCAGCAGCTCGACAGTACATGAGCAGTTCTTC.

The chain links TRBV5-1 to TRBJ1-5; possible D gene TRBD1, 6 bases. The V end lost 4 bases, the J end lost 7 bases, and 15 bases lay between the germline ends. The CDR3 length is 14 residues. The V gene's germline CDR1 is SGHRS and CDR2 YFSETQ. DNA for the CDR3: TGCGCCAGCAGCAGGGACACGGGCCAACAGCCCCAGCATTTT. Residues: CASSRDTGQQPQHF.

The rearrangement uses TRBV19 and TRBJ1-5; D is undetermined. Germline V lookup: CDR1 LNHDA, CDR2 SQIVND (reference sequence). The CDR3 length is 16 residues. The germline V and J ends were trimmed by 10 bases and 4 bases, with 23 bases remaining between them. The CDR3 sequence is CATSPERGVRNQPQHF. In nucleotides, the CDR3 is TGTGCCACAAGCCCCGAACGGGGAGTACGGAATCAGCCCCAGCATTTT. Filled out from reference TRBV19 and TRBJ1-5, the complete variable domain reads DGGITQSPKYLFRKEGQNVTLSCEQNLNHDAMYWYRQDPGQGLRLIYYSQIVNDFQKGDIAEGYSVSREKKESFPLTVTSAQKNPTAFYLCATSPERGVRNQPQHFGDGTRLSIL.